These 5 T cell receptor beta chains were all obtained from the same sample, sequenced in a study of cytomegalovirus exposure and HLA in healthy donors. The primer mix had 60 Vbeta and 13 Jbeta primers. TCRdb's table, derived via immunoSEQ multiplex PCR, lists solely in-frame clones and lacks some. This sample has about 150,000 clones, with roughly 10% found just once. Sequenced material: PBMCs. These receptors were taken from a man aged 50 to 59 in good health and CMV-seronegative.

This rearrangement joins TRBV19 to TRBJ2-1; 8 nucleotides align to TRBD1. The CDR3 runs to 15 residues. CDR1 is LNHDA and CDR2 is SQIVND in the germline V gene (reference sequence). Trimming cost V 4 bases and J 8 bases; bases outside gene matches: 10. This CDR3 is CASSTPRTGNDEQFF. Here the CDR3 DNA reads TGTGCCAGTAGTACCCCCCGGACAGGGAACGATGAGCAGTTCTTC.

The rearrangement uses TRBV28 and TRBJ2-2; D might be TRBD2 (6 bases). Trimming shortened V by 6 bases and J by 1 base, and 9 bases separated the two germline ends. Per germline, CDR1 MDHEN and CDR2 SYDVKM. The CDR3 has 14 residues. The CDR3 region has the DNA TGTGCCAGCAGCAAGACTAGGAACACCGGGGAGCTGTTTTTT. Translated: CASSKTRNTGELFF.

This chain joins TRBV7-9 and TRBJ1-1; D ambiguous. The germline V and J ends were trimmed by 4 bases and 6 bases, with 15 bases remaining between them. This CDR3 spans 14 amino acids. CDR1 is SEHNR, CDR2 FQNEAQ, per germline (reference sequence). CDR3 sequence reads: CASSWTGNRPEAFF. The CDR3 coding sequence is TGTGCCAGCAGCTGGACCGGGAATCGGCCTGAAGCTTTCTTT.

This clone occurred a few times. The chain links TRBV6-6 to TRBJ2-2; TRBD1 aligns across 8 bases. Losses at the gene ends were 6 bases for V and 16 bases for J; bases not matched to a gene: 13. Germline lookup yields CDR1 MNHNY and CDR2 SVGAGI (reference sequence). The CDR3 extends over 13 amino acids. The CDR3 reads CASRLGQEVVRFF. The CDR3 DNA follows: TGTGCCAGCAGACTGGGACAGGAGGTGGTGCGGTTTTTT.

This clone was counted only a few times. The chain employs TRBV5-1 and TRBJ2-5; TRBD2 matches at 7 bases. Germline CDR1 reads SGHRS; CDR2 reads YFSETQ. The CDR3 sequence is 14 residues long. V shed 0 bases and J 6 bases; nucleotides not matched to a gene: 5. The CDR3 sequence: CASSLDAGAQTQYF. The CDR3 bases are TGCGCCAGCAGCTTGGACGCGGGAGCTCAGACCCAGTACTTC.